This entry lists 7 T cell receptor beta chains sequenced from one sample in a study of cytomegalovirus exposure and HLA in healthy donors. Primers included in the PCR were 60 Vbeta and 13 Jbeta primers. Profiled with immunoSEQ multiplex PCR; TCRdb holds only in-frame clones, not every one. This sample has some 110,000 clones, with 70% to 85% found just once. Material for sequencing was PBMCs. The receptors come from a woman between 50 and 59 years old in good health and CMV-seropositive.

The chain carries TRBV30 and TRBJ1-5; possibly TRBD1 for D (5 bases). Germline V gene data show CDR1 as GTSNPN and CDR2 as SVGIG (reference sequence). This CDR3 is 14 amino acids long. V dropped 0 bases and J dropped 6 bases, with 12 bases sitting between them. The CDR3 DNA is TGTGCCTGGAGTGTCGGGCAGGGAGGTCAGCCCCAGCATTTT. Amino acid sequence: CAWSVGQGGQPQHF.

J is TRBJ2-2 and V is TRBV30, with 12 positions matching TRBD2. Germline V gives CDR1 GTSNPN, CDR2 SVGIG (reference sequence). The V and J ends lost 4 bases and 5 bases, in that order; junction bases with no gene match: 2. CDR3 length: 14 amino acids. CDR3 DNA: TGTGCCTGGAAGACTAGCGGGAGAACCGGGGAGCTGTTTTTT. This translates into CAWKTSGRTGELFF. Using reference TRBV30 and TRBJ2-2 for the parts outside the CDR3, the full variable domain is SQTIHQWPATLVQPVGSPLSLECTVEGTSNPNLYWYRQAAGRGLQLLFYSVGIGQISSEVPQNLSASRPQDRQFILSSKKLLLSDSGFYLCAWKTSGRTGELFFGEGSRLTVL.

The chain has TRBV10-3 and TRBJ2-2; tentatively, D is TRBD2 (5 bases). Deletions cut 4 bases from V and 3 bases from J, with 21 bases between. Germline values: CDR1 ENHRY, CDR2 SYGVKD. The CDR3 is 18 residues long. CDR3 sequence: CAISAFLMSSADTGELFF. Written as DNA, the CDR3 is TGTGCCATCAGTGCCTTTTTGATGTCGTCAGCGGACACCGGGGAGCTGTTTTTT.

The chain couples TRBV4-3 to TRBJ2-6, with TRBD1 identical over 7 bases. With 4 bases clipped from V and 0 bases from J, the junction kept 3 bases outside the gene matches. CDR3 length: 16 residues. Germline loops: CDR1 LGHNA, CDR2 YSLEER. The DNA of the CDR3 is TGCGCCAGCAGCCTGGGGGACAGCTCTGGGGCCAACGTCCTGACTTTC. Its translation: CASSLGDSSGANVLTF.

This chain links TRBV2 with TRBJ2-7; D unclear. The CDR3 has 14 residues. Germline CDR1 SNHLY, CDR2 FYNNEI. V was clipped by 1 base and J by 0 bases, with 7 bases between them. The CDR3 here is CASSEEVSSYEQYF. The CDR3 DNA is TGTGCCAGCAGTGAAGAAGTCAGCTCCTACGAGCAGTACTTC. The full variable domain, completed using reference TRBV2 and TRBJ2-7, is EPEVTQTPSHQVTQMGQEVILRCVPISNHLYFYWYRQILGQKVEFLVSFYNNEISEKSEIFDDQFSVERPDGSNFTLKIRSTKLEDSAMYFCASSEEVSSYEQYFGPGTRLTVT.

The table lists this clone with a count of one. The rearrangement uses TRBV18 and TRBJ1-1; D is possibly TRBD1 (6 bases). CDR3 size: 16 residues. Germline V gene data show CDR1 as KGHSH and CDR2 as LQKENI. Trimming took 6 bases from V and 0 from J, leaving 17 bases between them. This CDR3 is CASSRTGPQMNTEAFF. For the CDR3, the DNA is TGTGCCAGCTCCCGCACAGGGCCCCAGATGAACACTGAAGCTTTCTTT. Looking up the rest from reference TRBV18 and TRBJ1-1 gives the full variable domain: NAGVMQNPRHLVRRRGQEARLRCSPMKGHSHVYWYRQLPEEGLKFMVYLQKENIIDESGMPKERFSAEFPKEGPSILRIQQVVRGDSAAYFCASSRTGPQMNTEAFFGQGTRLTVV.

This clone was recorded at least ten times. The chain is built from TRBV21-1 and TRBJ2-1; the D segment call TRBD1 is taken from the table without a DNA check. TRBV21-1 is flagged as a pseudogene. This CDR3 is 12 amino acids long. For the CDR3, the DNA is TGTGCCAGCAGCTCCCACAGGGAGGAGCAGTTCTTC. It is translated as CASSSHREEQFF.